This T cell receptor (beta chain) emerged from a study of blood T cells in healthy people across ages (dated by TCRdb to 2014 to 2015). For the wider study: Template switching captured roughly one uniquely barcoded TCR beta cDNA molecule per two T cells in model experiments. To track age-related changes in TCR beta repertoire diversity, the study relied on deep sequencing normalized with unique cDNA molecular identifiers. Donors were grouped into four age groups: young (average approximately 16 years), middle-aged (39), aged (approximately 67) and long-lived (82). To avoid experimental bias, donors of different ages were spread randomly across the sequencing lanes. For two donors (one aged 18 to 30 and one aged 80 or older), the study analyzed two additional independent replicas of 1 million unique cDNA reads from the same blood draw. The research as a whole found: Estimates of total diversity based on one million sequenced T cells were regarded as lower bounds and as underestimates. Donor CMV infection status was unknown, potentially confounding age-related changes in expanded clonotypes. Since profiling was done on bulk unsorted PBMCs, naive and antigen-experienced compartments could not be conclusively compared. Compared with the aged group, the long-lived group had more naive CD4+ T cells, fewer expanded clones and increased TCR diversity, suggesting age selection. There was a strong correlation between observed TCR beta diversity and the percentage of naive T cells measured by flow cytometry. As age increased, observed TCR beta diversity per million T cells dropped in a roughly linear way, and a significant reduction was already evident by age 40.

With regard to this clonotype: Its antigen is unknown. No base quality information exists; no much larger clone differs at one position.

The donors were roughly 40 Caucasian individuals from Russia, aged 6 to 90 years, who were systemically healthy. Around 9.7 milliliters of peripheral blood were collected from each donor into EDTA-treated Vacutainer tubes. Ficoll-Paque density-gradient centrifugation was used to isolate PBMCs, with at least 6.5 million obtained per sample. Trizol reagent was used to extract total RNA from PBMCs, with at least 5 micrograms per sample. For every donor, flow cytometry on a PBMC aliquot measured the percentage of naive CD45RAhigh/CD27high T cells. Library method: 5' RACE. Sequencing used an Illumina HiSeq 2500. A second PCR of about 6 to 11 cycles was performed with a sample-barcoded 5' primer and a J-beta primer mix. A template-switch 5' adaptor carrying 12 random nucleotides introduced a unique molecular identifier onto each TCR beta cDNA molecule. At least 2.5 million CDR3-containing paired-end reads were obtained from each sample. First-strand cDNA was synthesized from all RNA with the Mint cDNA synthesis kit, primed by a TRBC-specific oligonucleotide. After uracil-DNA glycosylase treatment, a first 18-cycle PCR used universal primers M1SS and BC2_uni_R on all cDNA. As for the authors' bioinformatics: For normalization, 1 million high-quality reads, each with a distinct molecular identifier, were randomly selected from each sample. Instead of being binned into consensus sequences, reads with shared molecular identifiers were discarded. MiTCR, run with a Q25 quality threshold and the strictest error-elimination algorithm, handled CDR3 identification, clonotype clustering and error correction. A nonparametric unseen species model using Euler transformation provided a lower-bound estimate of total TCR beta diversity. TCRdb reprocessing: public reads trimmed at Q25 with fastp, clones called with MiXCR, in-frame beta chains kept. Rows are unified per CDR3 protein, each entry keeping the most common DNA and genes. In this record, the V and J calls reflect TCRdb's handling and not the investigators' own analysis. The sample records roughly 900,000 distinct CDR3 sequences, around 30% of which are singletons. Approximately 15% of the sample goes to the ten largest clones.

V and J are truncated by 5 bases and 3 bases respectively, leaving an intervening sequence of 10 bases. Inclusive of the bounding cysteine and phenylalanine, the CDR3 is 13 residues long. Only CDR3 DNA remains: 39 bases, in frame from the first base. According to the germline V gene, CDR1 reads SGHTA and CDR2 reads FQGNSA. The sample taken for sequencing was blood. The V and J genes are TRBV7-2 and TRBJ2-5; the D gene is perhaps TRBD1, on 5 matching bases. The receptor was isolated from a woman aged 80 or over in good health. The CDR3 protein is CASSPSREETQYF. The bases read TGTGCCAGCAGCCCCTCCAGGGAAGAGACCCAGTACTTC. Joined to the reference TRBV7-2 and TRBJ2-5 proteins, this CDR3 gives the full variable domain: GAGVSQSPSNKVTEKGKDVELRCDPISGHTALYWYRQSLGQGLEFLIYFQGNSAPDKSGLPSDRFSAERTGGSVSTLTIQRTQQEDSAVYLCASSPSREETQYFGPGTRLLVL.